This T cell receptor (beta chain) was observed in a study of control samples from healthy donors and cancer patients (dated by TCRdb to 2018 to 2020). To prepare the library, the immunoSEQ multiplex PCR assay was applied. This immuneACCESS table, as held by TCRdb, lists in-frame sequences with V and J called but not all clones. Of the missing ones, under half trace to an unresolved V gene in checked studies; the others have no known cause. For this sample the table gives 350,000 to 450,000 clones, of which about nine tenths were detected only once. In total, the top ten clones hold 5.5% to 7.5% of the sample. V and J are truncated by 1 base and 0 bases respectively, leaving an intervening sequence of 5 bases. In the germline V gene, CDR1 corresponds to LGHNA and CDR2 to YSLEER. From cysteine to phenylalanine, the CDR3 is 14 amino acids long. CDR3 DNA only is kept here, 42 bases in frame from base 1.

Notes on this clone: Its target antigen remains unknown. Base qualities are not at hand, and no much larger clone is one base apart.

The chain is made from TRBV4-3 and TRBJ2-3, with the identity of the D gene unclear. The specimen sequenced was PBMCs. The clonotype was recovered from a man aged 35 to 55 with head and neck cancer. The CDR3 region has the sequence CASSQVTSTDTQYF. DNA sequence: TGCGCCAGCAGCCAAGTCACTAGCACAGATACGCAGTATTTT.